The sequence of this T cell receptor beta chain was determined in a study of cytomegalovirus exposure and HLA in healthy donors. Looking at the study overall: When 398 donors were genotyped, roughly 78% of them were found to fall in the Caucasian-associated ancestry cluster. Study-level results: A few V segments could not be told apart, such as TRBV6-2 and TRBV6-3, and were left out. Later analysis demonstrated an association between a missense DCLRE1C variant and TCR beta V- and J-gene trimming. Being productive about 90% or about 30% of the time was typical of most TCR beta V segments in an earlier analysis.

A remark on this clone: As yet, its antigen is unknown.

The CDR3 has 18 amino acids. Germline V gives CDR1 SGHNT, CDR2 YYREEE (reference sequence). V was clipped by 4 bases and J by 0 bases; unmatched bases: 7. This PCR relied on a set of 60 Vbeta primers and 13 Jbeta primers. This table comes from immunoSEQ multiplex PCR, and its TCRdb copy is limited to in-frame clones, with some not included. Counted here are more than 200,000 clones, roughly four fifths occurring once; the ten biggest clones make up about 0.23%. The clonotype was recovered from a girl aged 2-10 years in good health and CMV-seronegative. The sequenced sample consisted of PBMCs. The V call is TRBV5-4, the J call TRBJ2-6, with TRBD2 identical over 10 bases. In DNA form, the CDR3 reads TGTGCCAGCAGCCCTGACAGCGGGAGGGCCTCTGGGGCCAACGTCCTGACTTTC. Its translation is CASSPDSGRASGANVLTF. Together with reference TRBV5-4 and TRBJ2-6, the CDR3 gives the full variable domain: ETGVTQSPTHLIKTRGQQVTLRCSSQSGHNTVSWYQQALGQGPQFIFQYYREEENGRGNFPPRFSGLQFPNYSSELNVNALELDDSALYLCASSPDSGRASGANVLTFGAGSRLTVL.